A single sample gave rise to the 15 T cell receptor beta chains below, sequenced in a study of blood T cells in healthy people across ages. Primed by a sample-barcoded 5' primer and a J-beta primer mix, a second PCR proceeded for about 6 to 11 cycles. From the 5' RACE reads, TCRdb called clonotypes with MiXCR, one entry per CDR3 protein. The table lists approximately 810,000 distinct CDR3 sequences, roughly 26% of them singletons. Sequences were obtained from blood. The receptors originated from an elderly woman in good health.

This clonotype was observed a handful of times. CDR3 bases: TGTGCCAGCAGCGTAGGGGGGGGTGGTGAGCAGTTCTTC. As protein: CASSVGGGGEQFF. The V and J genes are TRBV9 and TRBJ2-1; TRBD2 matches 7 bases. CDR1 is SGDLS, CDR2 YYNGEE, per germline. The V segment lost 0 bases and the J segment 9 bases; nucleotides outside the gene matches: 3. The CDR3 loop spans 13 amino acids.

This clonotype was detected many times. The genes are TRBV24-1 and TRBJ2-5, with D possibly matching TRBD1 (5 bases). CDR3 size: 16 residues. Per the germline V gene, CDR1 is KGHDR and CDR2 is SFDVKD. V lost 0 bases to trimming and J lost 1 base, with 11 bases between them. CDR3 amino acids: CATSDLHAGIQETQYF. The CDR3 bases are TGTGCCACCAGTGATTTGCACGCAGGGATCCAAGAGACCCAGTACTTC.

This clonotype was seen repeatedly, ten times or more. The rearrangement uses TRBV11-2 and TRBJ2-6; D gene unclear. Germline CDR1 reads SGHAT; CDR2 reads FQNNGV. There are 13 residues in the CDR3. Trimming removed 8 bases at V and 1 base at J, with 6 bases between. The CDR3 protein is CASQQSGANVLTF. DNA for the CDR3: TGTGCCAGCCAACAGTCTGGGGCCAACGTCCTGACTTTC.

This clonotype was detected only once. A much larger clone differs by one base, so this may be a read error. The chain recombines TRBV5-1 with TRBJ2-5; D ambiguous. This CDR3 is built from 16 residues. V lost 3 bases and J lost 11, with 26 bases in between. Germline-derived CDR1 and CDR2 are SGHRS and YFSETQ. CDR3 loop: CASSWSTQGNDNEQYF. CDR3 sequence (DNA): TGCGCCAGCAGCTGGAGTACTCAAGGGAATGACAATGAGCAGTACTTC.

The chain joins TRBV2 to TRBJ2-5; 9 bases match TRBD1. Germline V CDR1 and CDR2: SNHLY, FYNNEI. The CDR3 loop spans 18 amino acids. Trimming took 11 bases from V and 11 from J; bases not matched to a gene: 30. CDR3 residues: CALQDRGFAEGRYSEQYF. CDR3 DNA sequence: TGTGCCCTACAGGACAGGGGATTTGCAGAGGGGCGGTACAGTGAGCAGTACTTC.

This clonotype was observed at least ten times. The junction departs from germline at one end; a sequencing error may be responsible. The chain combines TRBV7-6 with TRBJ2-7, with D unresolved. This CDR3 spans 13 amino acids. Germline values: CDR1 SGHVS, CDR2 FNYEAQ. CDR3 protein: CASSLEVSSERYF. The CDR3 coding sequence is TGTGCCAGCAGCTTAGAAGTGTCATCGGAGCGGTACTTC.

V and J are TRBV18 and TRBJ2-7, with 7 nucleotides matching TRBD1. This CDR3 has 14 amino acids. CDR1 KGHSH and CDR2 LQKENI come from the germline V gene. J was trimmed by 3 bases and V by 4 bases; bases with no gene match: 6. CDR3 DNA sequence: TGTGCCAGCTCACTATTCCGGGACAGCTACGAGCAGTACTTC. This codes for CASSLFRDSYEQYF. The complete variable domain, with remaining parts taken from reference TRBV18 and TRBJ2-7, reads NAGVMQNPRHLVRRRGQEARLRCSPMKGHSHVYWYRQLPEEGLKFMVYLQKENIIDESGMPKERFSAEFPKEGPSILRIQQVVRGDSAAYFCASSLFRDSYEQYFGPGTRLTVT.

Of note for this clonotype: With a much larger clone just one base away, this may be a read error. This rearrangement joins TRBV11-2 to TRBJ1-2; 10 positions match TRBD1. This CDR3 is 14 amino acids long. Germline V lookup: CDR1 SGHAT, CDR2 FQNNGV. CDR3 DNA sequence: TGTGCCGGCAGCAAAACCGGGACAGGGGATGGCTACACCTTC. It codes for CAGSKTGTGDGYTF.

The chain couples TRBV29-1 to TRBJ2-3; 9 bases line up with TRBD2. Trimming at V came to 7 bases and at J to 7 bases, leaving 3 bases not matched to a gene. CDR1 is SQVTM, CDR2 ANQGSEA, per germline. This CDR3 spans 11 amino acids. CDR3 sequence: CSEGTSNTQYF. CDR3 nucleotide sequence: TGCAGCGAGGGGACTAGCAATACGCAGTATTTT.

The gene calls are TRBV4-1 and TRBJ2-1, with TRBD2 matching 9 bases. V lost 0 bases, J lost 9 bases, and 12 bases stayed unmatched. This CDR3 has 17 residues. Germline V CDR1 and CDR2: MGHRA, YSYEKL. CDR3 DNA: TGCGCCAGCAGCCAAGACCAAATGGCGGGGGGGCCGGGTGAGCAGTTCTTC. It is translated as CASSQDQMAGGPGEQFF.

Note on this clonotype: A much larger clone differs by one base, so this may be a read error. CDR3 amino acids: CAGSVRQGETQYF. The CDR3, as DNA: TGTGCCGGCAGCGTTAGACAGGGAGAGACCCAGTACTTC. V is TRBV9 and J is TRBJ2-5, with 7 positions matching TRBD1. The germline V gene encodes CDR1 SGDLS and CDR2 YYNGEE. The length of the CDR3 is 13 residues.

This clonotype was counted at least ten times. V is TRBV3-1 and J is TRBJ2-1, with unresolved D. The CDR3 spans 14 residues. V lost 3 bases and J 1 base, leaving 7 bases between the germline ends. Germline V gives CDR1 LGHDT, CDR2 YNNKEL (reference sequence). CDR3 DNA: TGTGCCAGCAGCCACACGGCTTCCTACAATGAGCAGTTCTTC. Residues: CASSHTASYNEQFF.

There are a few counts of this clonotype. This CDR3 is CASSFRVGRKEGMRYTF. DNA of the CDR3: TGTGCCAGCAGCTTTAGGGTGGGGCGCAAAGAGGGGATGCGGTACACCTTC. This chain connects TRBV5-8 to TRBJ1-2; weak D call: TRBD1 (5 bases). V was shortened by 2 bases and J by 11 bases, with 28 bases between the two germline ends. Per germline, CDR1 SGHTS and CDR2 YDEGEE. The CDR3 is made up of 17 amino acids.

This clonotype has a count of ten or more. The chain has TRBV7-9 and TRBJ2-3; 9 bases map to TRBD1. J gave up 1 base and V 7 bases, and 6 bases lay outside the gene matches. Germline V lookup: CDR1 SEHNR, CDR2 FQNEAQ (reference sequence). The CDR3 is 15 amino acids. The CDR3 loop is CASTPRDRGTDTQYF. CDR3 nucleotide sequence: TGTGCCAGCACCCCCCGGGACAGGGGCACAGATACGCAGTATTTT.

This clonotype was observed a few times. The rearrangement uses TRBV4-2 and TRBJ2-5, with D unclear. The CDR3 extends over 15 amino acids. The V gene's germline CDR1 is LGHNA and CDR2 YNFKEQ. With 1 base removed from V and 0 bases from J, the gap between germline ends came to 9 bases. CDR3 in amino acids: CASSQGAGDQETQYF. In DNA, the CDR3 is TGTGCCAGCAGCCAAGGGGCTGGCGACCAAGAGACCCAGTACTTC.